The 9 T cell receptor beta chains below were found in one sample sequenced in a study of T-cell reconstitution after alpha-beta-depleted transplantation in children. The library targeted TCRbeta and was prepared with unique molecular identifiers. TCRdb independently ran MiXCR on the PCR reads; one entry per CDR3 protein. The sample lists around 420,000 distinct CDR3 sequences; around 15% were seen once. The material sequenced was PBMCs, mostly from graft donor cells, taken 360 days after TCRalphabeta/CD19-depleted stem cell transplant. The origin of the receptors is a boy under two years old who had a stem cell transplant for Wiskott-Aldrich syndrome, so the T cells may come from the graft donor.

The chain couples TRBV9 to TRBJ2-1; no firm D call. The CDR3 loop spans 13 amino acids. CDR1 is SGDLS and CDR2 is YYNGEE in the germline V gene. V lost 0 bases and J lost 9, with 10 bases in between. CDR3 sequence reads: CASSVAVDSEQFF. The CDR3 DNA follows: TGTGCCAGCAGCGTAGCTGTAGACTCTGAGCAGTTCTTC.

In this sample, this clonotype turned up a few times. The chain joins TRBV12-3 or TRBV12-4 to TRBJ2-5, with a possible D match to TRBD1 (6 bases). The CDR3 runs to 14 residues. Trimming pared 7 bases from V and 4 bases from J, leaving 16 bases between. For the CDR3, the DNA is TGTGCCAGCACCCAGGGGAGTCTCTCAGAGACCCAGTACTTC. It encodes CASTQGSLSETQYF.

This clonotype was observed a few times. The rearrangement uses TRBV10-1 and TRBJ2-7; D is perhaps TRBD1 or TRBD2 (5 bases each). Germline CDR1 and CDR2: WNHNN and SYGVQD (reference sequence). The CDR3 consists of 15 residues. Trimming pared 0 bases from V and 5 bases from J, leaving 14 bases between. CDR3 sequence reads: CASSESPGPRDEQYF. Written as DNA, the CDR3 is TGCGCCAGCAGTGAGTCCCCGGGACCCAGGGACGAGCAGTACTTC.

This clonotype was seen only a few times. The rearrangement joins TRBV18 to TRBJ2-2; D is undetermined. Trimming shortened V by 3 bases and J by 0 bases, and 11 bases separated the two germline ends. Germline V gene data show CDR1 as KGHSH and CDR2 as LQKENI. This CDR3 comprises 16 residues. CDR3 sequence (DNA): TGTGCCAGCTCACCTCTAGGCCCCCCGAACACCGGGGAGCTGTTTTTT. The encoded protein is CASSPLGPPNTGELFF.

This clonotype occurred a few times. V is TRBV6-2 or TRBV6-3 and J is TRBJ2-3; D is ambiguous. The germline CDR1 and CDR2 sequences are MNHEY and SVGEGT. This CDR3 region has 13 residues. Trimming left V 5 bases short and J 2 bases short, with 8 bases between. CDR3 region: CASSDRITDTQYF. DNA for the CDR3: TGTGCCAGCAGTGACCGAATCACAGATACGCAGTATTTT.

This clonotype was counted only a few times. The chain links TRBV15 to TRBJ1-1; D is perhaps TRBD1 (6 bases). This CDR3 region has 13 residues. Trimming removed 5 bases from V and 5 bases from J, with 12 bases in between. Per germline, CDR1 LNHNV and CDR2 YYDKDF (reference sequence). The CDR3 reads CATSLGAGTEAFF. Here the CDR3 DNA reads TGTGCCACCAGCCTGGGGGCGGGAACTGAAGCTTTCTTT. Drawing the rest from reference TRBV15 and TRBJ1-1, the complete variable domain is DAMVIQNPRYQVTQFGKPVTLSCSQTLNHNVMYWYQQKSSQAPKLLFHYYDKDFNNEADTPDNFQSRRPNTSFCFLDIRSPGLGDTAMYLCATSLGAGTEAFFGQGTRLTVV.

This chain connects TRBV5-1 to TRBJ2-7; D is unresolved. The germline CDR1 and CDR2 sequences are SGHRS and YFSETQ. This CDR3 region has 16 residues. Trimming cost V 1 base and J 4 bases, with 18 bases left between them. CDR3 in DNA: TGCGCCAGCAGCTTGAAAACCTCCGAGACACCGTACGAGCAGTACTTC. It yields the protein CASSLKTSETPYEQYF.

This clonotype was counted between two and nine times. The rearrangement joins TRBV4-1 to TRBJ2-7; TRBD2 matches 13 bases. The V and J ends lost 2 bases and 3 bases, in that order; junction bases with no gene match: 1. Looked up from germline, CDR1 is MGHRA and CDR2 is YSYEKL. There are 15 residues in the CDR3. The CDR3 DNA sequence: TGCGCCAGCAGCCAACGACTAGCGGGGGGCTACGAGCAGTACTTC. It encodes CASSQRLAGGYEQYF.

The chain links TRBV20-1 to TRBJ1-4; D may be TRBD1 (5 bases). CDR3 length: 15 amino acids. V was trimmed by 4 bases and J by 7 bases, leaving 19 bases between them. Germline V gene data show CDR1 as DFQATT and CDR2 as SNEGSKA (reference sequence). This CDR3 is CSATEPSGVGEKLFF. The DNA of the CDR3 is TGCAGTGCTACCGAGCCCTCGGGGGTCGGTGAAAAACTGTTTTTT.